Below, 27 T cell receptor beta chains from the same sample are listed, as sequenced in a study of blood T cells in healthy people across ages. A second PCR of roughly 7 to 11 cycles used a sample-barcoded 5' primer and a J-beta primer mix. Each CDR3 protein gets one entry after TCRdb re-called the 5' RACE reads with MiXCR. This sample has 630,000 or so distinct CDR3 sequences, with around 31% found just once. The material sequenced was blood. The source of these receptors is a woman at least 80 years old in good health.

This clonotype occurred many times. The rearrangement links TRBV29-1 to TRBJ2-3; D call uncertain. Trimming shortened V by 6 bases and J by 1 base, and 14 bases separated the two germline ends. The CDR3 length is 14 residues. Germline V gene sequence: CDR1 SQVTM, CDR2 ANQGSEA. The CDR3 nucleotides read TGCAGCGTGGATTTGGGCCGGGGCACAGATACGCAGTATTTT. Its translation is CSVDLGRGTDTQYF.

The chain is built from TRBV9 and TRBJ2-2; D not certain. The CDR3 has 14 amino acids. Germline CDR1 and CDR2: SGDLS and YYNGEE. The V gene lost 0 bases and the J gene lost 4 bases, with 7 bases spanning the gap. The CDR3 region has the DNA TGTGCCAGCAGCGTAGGCCCAAGCACCGGGGAGCTGTTTTTT. It specifies CASSVGPSTGELFF.

This clonotype was detected a few times. CDR3 DNA sequence: TGTGCCAGCAGTTACTCGACGGGATTTCCAACTAATGAAAAACTGTTTTTT. It yields the protein CASSYSTGFPTNEKLFF. The V gene is TRBV6-6, the J gene TRBJ1-4, with D uncertain. Trimming cost V 0 bases and J 0 bases, with 11 bases left between them. CDR1 is MNHNY and CDR2 is SVGAGI in the germline V gene (reference sequence). This CDR3 contains 17 residues.

This clonotype was counted many times. The chain employs TRBV6-6 and TRBJ1-2; D is uncertain. The CDR3 covers 12 residues. Trimming left V 10 bases short and J 4 bases short, with 13 bases between. Germline CDR1 and CDR2: MNHNY and SVGAGI (reference sequence). In DNA form, the CDR3 reads TGTGCCACCCGAGGTTCAGGCTATGGCTACACCTTC. Amino acids: CATRGSGYGYTF.

This clonotype was counted once. The rearrangement joins TRBV7-9 to TRBJ2-3, with 9 nucleotides matching TRBD1. Trimming cost V 1 base and J 5 bases; bases outside gene matches: 4. Germline-derived CDR1 and CDR2 are SEHNR and FQNEAQ (reference sequence). This CDR3 region has 15 residues. DNA of the CDR3: TGTGCCAGCAGCTTAGATCGACAGGGGGAAGATACGCAGTATTTT. Its translation: CASSLDRQGEDTQYF.

This rearrangement joins TRBV12-3 or TRBV12-4 to TRBJ2-2; 7 positions agree with TRBD1. CDR3 length: 16 amino acids. The trim removed 3 bases at V and 7 bases at J, leaving 11 bases unmatched. The CDR3: CASSFSQTGKDGELFF. CDR3 DNA: TGTGCCAGCAGTTTTTCTCAGACAGGGAAAGACGGGGAGCTGTTTTTT.

This clonotype has more than one count but fewer than ten. A much larger clone lies a single base off, so this may be a read error. V gene TRBV7-8 combines with J gene TRBJ2-7; 8 positions match TRBD2. The CDR3 is made up of 15 amino acids. V gave up 5 bases and J gave up 7 bases; unmatched junction bases: 13. Germline V gene sequence: CDR1 SGHVS, CDR2 FQNEAQ. The CDR3: CASSKAGALYNEQYF. The CDR3 coding sequence is TGTGCCAGCAGCAAAGCGGGGGCCCTCTACAATGAGCAGTACTTC.

In this sample, this clonotype turned up many times. The chain links TRBV12-3 or TRBV12-4 to TRBJ2-5; perhaps TRBD2 as D (5 bases). V shed 6 bases and J shed 0 bases, with 17 bases lying between them. The CDR3 has 16 residues. In DNA, the CDR3 is TGTGCCAGCAGCCGAGGACTTTCCCCGTACCAAGAGACCCAGTACTTC. Amino acids: CASSRGLSPYQETQYF.

In its sample, this clonotype was seen many times. The chain links TRBV7-2 to TRBJ1-2; D gene ambiguous. V was cut by 6 bases and J by 7 bases, with 12 bases left in between. Germline V gives CDR1 SGHTA, CDR2 FQGNSA. The length of the CDR3 is 12 residues. The CDR3 DNA reads as TGTGCCAGCAGTTCCCCGGTGCGTGGCTACACCTTC. Translated: CASSSPVRGYTF.

This clonotype came up many times. The chain recombines TRBV20-1 with TRBJ1-2, with a weak D call TRBD1 (6 bases). This CDR3 contains 16 residues. Per germline, CDR1 DFQATT and CDR2 SNEGSKA (reference sequence). Deletions cut 0 bases from V and 4 bases from J, with 18 bases between. CDR3 sequence reads: CSARDPYMGAGYGYTF. DNA for the CDR3: TGCAGTGCTAGAGATCCGTATATGGGGGCCGGCTATGGCTACACCTTC.

The chain combines TRBV9 with TRBJ1-1; no firm D call. This CDR3 spans 13 amino acids. V was clipped by 4 bases and J by 10 bases, with 17 bases between them. Germline V lookup: CDR1 SGDLS, CDR2 YYNGEE. CDR3 coding DNA: TGTGCCAGCAGCCCCCAGACCGGGATGGGAGCTTTCTTT. Protein: CASSPQTGMGAFF.

This clonotype was found many times. The rearrangement uses TRBV6-2 or TRBV6-3 and TRBJ2-3, with D unresolved. Germline V gives CDR1 MNHEY, CDR2 SVGEGT. Trimming pared 5 bases from V and 4 bases from J, leaving 7 bases between. The CDR3 extends over 12 amino acids. DNA for the CDR3: TGTGCCAGCAGTCGATCGTCAGATACGCAGTATTTT. It translates to CASSRSSDTQYF.

The chain recombines TRBV5-1 with TRBJ2-2; D is perhaps TRBD2 (7 bases). V was cut by 3 bases and J by 4 bases, with 16 bases left in between. The CDR3 runs to 16 residues. Germline values: CDR1 SGHRS, CDR2 YFSETQ. This CDR3 reads CASSWGGQGRTGELFF. The CDR3 nucleotides read TGCGCCAGCAGCTGGGGGGGGCAGGGACGCACCGGGGAGCTGTTTTTT.

At least ten counts were recorded for this clonotype. This chain links TRBV7-8 with TRBJ2-7, with D perhaps matching TRBD1 (6 bases). The CDR3 has 14 residues. Germline CDR1 SGHVS, CDR2 FQNEAQ. The V gene lost 4 bases and the J gene lost 5 bases, with 15 bases spanning the gap. The CDR3 sequence: CASSSRGQINEQYF. CDR3 coding DNA: TGTGCCAGCAGCTCCAGGGGCCAGATCAACGAGCAGTACTTC.

The rearrangement uses TRBV14 and TRBJ1-2; D perhaps matches TRBD1 (6 bases). CDR3 length: 14 residues. CDR1 and CDR2 from the germline V gene are SGHDN and FVKESK. The V end was cut by 4 bases, the J end by 6 bases, with 15 bases between. The CDR3 DNA reads as TGTGCCAGCAGCCCGATGGGACACATAAATGGCTACACCTTC. This codes for CASSPMGHINGYTF.

The V call is TRBV20-1, the J call TRBJ1-4, with D unclear. With 2 bases removed from V and 0 bases from J, the gap between germline ends came to 7 bases. CDR1 is DFQATT, CDR2 SNEGSKA, per germline (reference sequence). The CDR3 is made up of 14 amino acids. In DNA, the CDR3 is TGCAGTGCTAGAATCGGGGCAACTAATGAAAAACTGTTTTTT. Translated: CSARIGATNEKLFF.

This clonotype was observed at least ten times. The genes are TRBV27 and TRBJ2-7, with 10 positions matching TRBD2. Trimming took 0 bases from V and 3 from J; bases not matched to a gene: 2. This CDR3 comprises 15 residues. Germline lookup yields CDR1 MNHEY and CDR2 SMNVEV (reference sequence). CDR3 residues: CASSLSLAGVYEQYF. CDR3 nucleotides: TGTGCCAGCAGTTTATCGCTAGCGGGGGTCTACGAGCAGTACTTC.

In its sample, this clonotype was seen many times. V and J are TRBV27 and TRBJ1-4; 12 nucleotides line up with TRBD1. Germline CDR1 MNHEY, CDR2 SMNVEV (reference sequence). The J segment lost 7 bases and the V segment lost 0 bases, leaving 3 bases of the junction unmatched. The CDR3 is 16 amino acids. CDR3 DNA sequence: TGTGCCAGCAGTTTATCAGGGACAGGGGGCTTTGAAAAACTGTTTTTT. Translation: CASSLSGTGGFEKLFF.

In its sample, this clonotype was seen many times. V and J are TRBV3-1 and TRBJ2-3, with D perhaps matching TRBD1 or TRBD2 (5 bases each). Looked up from germline, CDR1 is LGHDT and CDR2 is YNNKEL (reference sequence). Trimming cost V 3 bases and J 2 bases, with 15 bases left between them. CDR3 length: 16 amino acids. In nucleotides, the CDR3 is TGTGCCAGCAGCCAGAGGGGCCTTACTCTCACAGATACGCAGTATTTT. Translating it yields CASSQRGLTLTDTQYF.

Remarks on this clonotype: A much larger clone lies a single base off, so this may be a read error. The chain links TRBV28 to TRBJ2-1, with D unresolved. This CDR3 is built from 14 residues. CDR1 is MDHEN and CDR2 is SYDVKM in the germline V gene. CDR3 DNA sequence: TGTGCCAGCAGTGGCCACAGAGTATCCTACGAGCAGGACTTC. Translated: CASSGHRVSYEQDF.

This clonotype has ten or more counts. The chain links TRBV20-1 to TRBJ1-1, with 7 bases that match TRBD1. The CDR3 spans 13 residues. Germline assignment: CDR1 DFQATT and CDR2 SNEGSKA (reference sequence). Here the CDR3 reads CSAGGQMNTEAFF. CDR3 DNA sequence: TGCAGCGCTGGGGGACAGATGAACACTGAAGCTTTCTTT.

This clonotype turned up a few times. V and J are TRBV7-6 and TRBJ1-5; 9 bases are shared with TRBD1. V shed 5 bases, J shed 2 bases, and the junction held 7 bases outside the gene matches. Germline V lookup: CDR1 SGHVS, CDR2 FNYEAQ. The CDR3 loop spans 16 amino acids. This CDR3 is CASSPRQGGGNQPQHF. CDR3 nucleotide sequence: TGTGCCAGCAGCCCGCGACAGGGGGGGGGCAATCAGCCCCAGCATTTT. Filled out from reference TRBV7-6 and TRBJ1-5, the complete variable domain reads GAGVSQSPRYKVTKRGQDVALRCDPISGHVSLYWYRQALGQGPEFLTYFNYEAQQDKSGLPNDRFSAERPEGSISTLTIQRTEQRDSAMYRCASSPRQGGGNQPQHFGDGTRLSIL.

This clonotype came up many times. The V gene is TRBV15, the J gene TRBJ2-7; no reliable D call. V dropped 3 bases and J dropped 6 bases, with 12 bases sitting between them. Looked up from germline, CDR1 is LNHNV and CDR2 is YYDKDF (reference sequence). The CDR3 totals 13 residues. CDR3 region: CATSSGLTREQYF. CDR3 bases: TGTGCCACCAGCAGCGGCCTGACACGCGAGCAGTACTTC.

The genes are TRBV7-9 and TRBJ2-7; 10 bases line up with TRBD2. The germline V gene has CDR1 SEHNR and CDR2 FQNEAQ (reference sequence). This CDR3 has 15 amino acids. V dropped 4 bases and J dropped 7; count of bases not matched to a gene: 10. This CDR3 reads CASSWPTSGTSEQYF. The CDR3 DNA is TGTGCCAGCAGCTGGCCTACTAGCGGGACTAGTGAGCAGTACTTC.

This clonotype showed up just a few times. Just one base apart from a much larger clone, this may be a read error. The chain recombines TRBV24-1 with TRBJ2-5, with a tentative D call TRBD2 (5 bases). This CDR3 spans 14 amino acids. CDR1 is KGHDR, CDR2 SFDVKD, per germline. The ends were cut back, 7 bases at V and 4 bases at J, with 15 bases in the middle. The CDR3 here is CATRAEGEGETQYF. The DNA of the CDR3 is TGTGCCACCAGGGCTGAGGGAGAGGGAGAGACCCAGTACTTC.

This chain connects TRBV19 to TRBJ1-1, with D possibly being TRBD1 (6 bases). Deletions cut 5 bases from V and 0 bases from J, with 10 bases between. Germline V gene data show CDR1 as LNHDA and CDR2 as SQIVND (reference sequence). The CDR3 loop spans 14 amino acids. The CDR3 sequence: CASSFDRLNTEAFF. DNA for the CDR3: TGTGCCAGTAGTTTCGACAGGTTGAACACTGAAGCTTTCTTT.

The chain uses TRBV7-9 and TRBJ2-1; D not certain. Germline V gives CDR1 SEHNR, CDR2 FQNEAQ (reference sequence). CDR3 length: 11 amino acids. Trimming took off 5 bases at V and 8 bases at J, with 7 bases between the two ends. The CDR3 here is CASSVTHEQFF. CDR3 nucleotide sequence: TGTGCCAGCAGCGTGACCCATGAGCAGTTCTTC.